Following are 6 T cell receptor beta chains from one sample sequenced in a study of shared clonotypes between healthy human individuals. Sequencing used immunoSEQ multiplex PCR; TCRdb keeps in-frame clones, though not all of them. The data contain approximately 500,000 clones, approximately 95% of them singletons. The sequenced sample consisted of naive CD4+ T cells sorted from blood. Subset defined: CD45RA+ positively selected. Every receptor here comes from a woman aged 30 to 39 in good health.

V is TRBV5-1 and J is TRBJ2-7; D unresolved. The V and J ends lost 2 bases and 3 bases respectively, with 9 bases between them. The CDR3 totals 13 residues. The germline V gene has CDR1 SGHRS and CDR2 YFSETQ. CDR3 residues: CASSFDTRYEQYF. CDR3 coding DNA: TGCGCCAGCAGCTTTGATACGCGCTACGAGCAGTACTTC.

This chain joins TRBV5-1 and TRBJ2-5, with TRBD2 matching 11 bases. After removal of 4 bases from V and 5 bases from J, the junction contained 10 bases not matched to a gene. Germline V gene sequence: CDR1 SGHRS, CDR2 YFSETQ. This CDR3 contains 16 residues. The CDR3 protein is CASSPTRGTSGETQYF. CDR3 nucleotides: TGCGCCAGCAGCCCCACAAGGGGGACTAGCGGTGAGACCCAGTACTTC.

In DNA, the CDR3 is TGTGCCAGCAGTTCGCGAGGGGCAGCTAACTATGGCTACACCTTC. Its protein product is CASSSRGAANYGYTF. This chain uses TRBV28 with TRBJ1-2, with a possible D match to TRBD1 (5 bases). CDR3 size: 15 residues. CDR1 is MDHEN, CDR2 SYDVKM, per germline. V lost 4 bases and J 0 bases, leaving 12 bases between the germline ends.

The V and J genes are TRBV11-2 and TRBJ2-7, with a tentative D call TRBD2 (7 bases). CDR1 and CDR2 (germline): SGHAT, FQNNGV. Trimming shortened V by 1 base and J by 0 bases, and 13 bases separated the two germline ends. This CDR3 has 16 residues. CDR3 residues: CASSLVGGALSYEQYF. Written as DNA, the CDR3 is TGTGCCAGCAGCTTAGTAGGGGGGGCCCTCTCCTACGAGCAGTACTTC.

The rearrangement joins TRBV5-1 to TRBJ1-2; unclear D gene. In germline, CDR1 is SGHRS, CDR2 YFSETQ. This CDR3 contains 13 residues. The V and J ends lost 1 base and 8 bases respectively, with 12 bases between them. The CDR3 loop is CASSLSSPYGYTF. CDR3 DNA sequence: TGCGCCAGCAGCTTGTCTTCACCCTACGGCTACACCTTC.

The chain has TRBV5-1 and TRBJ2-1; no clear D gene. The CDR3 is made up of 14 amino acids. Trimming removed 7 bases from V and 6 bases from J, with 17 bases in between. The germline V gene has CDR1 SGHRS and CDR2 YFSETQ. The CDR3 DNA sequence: TGCGCCAGCCAATCGGTAGGTAGTTCCAATGAGCAGTTCTTC. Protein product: CASQSVGSSNEQFF.